Each of the 8 T cell receptor beta chains below was sequenced from the same sample in a study of blood T cells in healthy people across ages. Sample-barcoded 5' priming and a J-beta primer mix drove a second PCR of roughly 6 to 12 cycles. TCRdb passed the 5' RACE reads through MiXCR, listing each CDR3 protein once. The sample includes about 1,500,000 distinct CDR3 sequences, approximately 30% seen only once; the top ten take around 7.7%. Sequencing was done on a sample of blood. Every receptor here comes from a young woman in good health.

There are a few counts of this clonotype. The rearrangement joins TRBV20-1 to TRBJ2-3, with a possible D match to TRBD1 (6 bases). The CDR3 spans 16 residues. Trimming removed 3 bases from V and 0 bases from J, with 16 bases in between. Germline CDR1 and CDR2: DFQATT and SNEGSKA (reference sequence). The CDR3 region is CSASNSRDISTDTQYF. The CDR3 DNA reads TGCAGTGCTAGCAACTCCCGGGACATTAGCACAGATACGCAGTATTTT.

This clonotype came up once. The rearrangement joins TRBV19 to TRBJ2-6; D is unclear. Germline V gene sequence: CDR1 LNHDA, CDR2 SQIVND (reference sequence). The CDR3 totals 15 residues. Trimming pared 3 bases from V and 4 bases from J, leaving 10 bases between. CDR3 DNA sequence: TGTGCCAGTAGTATGGTGGGTGCCGGGGCCAACGTCCTGACTTTC. Translation gives CASSMVGAGANVLTF.

A remark on this clonotype: This CDR3 fails to terminate in the conserved phenylalanine or tryptophan, so it likely reflects a read error. The chain employs TRBV5-1 and TRBJ1-1, with D possibly TRBD1 on 6 matching bases. V was pared by 6 bases and J by 4 bases, with 16 bases between. The CDR3 is 14 residues long. Germline V CDR1 and CDR2: SGHRS, YFSETQ. The CDR3 coding sequence is TGCGCCAGCACCCCAAAGTGGGGGGCCACTGAAGCTTTCTTG. Translation gives CASTPKWGATEAFL.

Written as DNA, the CDR3 is TGCAGTGCTAGAGAATCAGGGAGCGCGGATGGCTACACCTTC. As protein: CSARESGSADGYTF. The chain combines TRBV20-1 with TRBJ1-2, with D tentatively TRBD1 (5 bases). The V gene's germline CDR1 is DFQATT and CDR2 SNEGSKA (reference sequence). CDR3 length: 14 amino acids. Trimming removed 0 bases at V and 6 bases at J, with 14 bases between.

The rearrangement joins TRBV20-1 to TRBJ2-1; D unresolved. Germline CDR1 reads DFQATT; CDR2 reads SNEGSKA (reference sequence). V lost 5 bases, J lost 0 bases, and 14 bases lay in between. The CDR3 is 15 residues long. The CDR3 coding sequence is TGCAGTGCTGACTCCGCGTTATACTCCTACAATGAGCAGTTCTTC. Protein: CSADSALYSYNEQFF.

This clonotype was recorded a few times. The gene calls are TRBV6-5 and TRBJ2-2, with D unclear. V lost 8 bases and J 3 bases, leaving 10 bases between the germline ends. The CDR3 has 13 amino acids. The V gene's germline CDR1 is MNHEY and CDR2 SVGAGI. This CDR3 is CASGELDTGELFF. The CDR3 DNA sequence: TGTGCCAGCGGGGAATTGGACACCGGGGAGCTGTTTTTT.

V usage is TRBV19 and J usage is TRBJ2-7; D possibly uses TRBD1 or TRBD2 (5 bases each). The V end lost 3 bases, the J end lost 3 bases, and 15 bases lay between the germline ends. The CDR3 spans 15 residues. Germline V gene lookup returns CDR1 LNHDA and CDR2 SQIVND (reference sequence). The CDR3 nucleotides are TGTGCCAGTAGTATTATGGGGACGGACCACTACGAGCAGTACTTC. Translated: CASSIMGTDHYEQYF.

This chain joins TRBV9 and TRBJ2-7, with 9 bases that match TRBD2. V lost 3 bases to trimming and J lost 2 bases; unmatched junction nucleotides: 12. CDR1 and CDR2 (germline): SGDLS, YYNGEE. The length of the CDR3 is 17 residues. In DNA, the CDR3 is TGTGCCAGCAGCGCTAGAAGTACTAGCGGGCCTACCTACGAGCAGTACTTC. It encodes CASSARSTSGPTYEQYF.